Included here is one T cell receptor (beta chain) sequence, with context. Its cognate antigen is unknown. The source of the sample is a study of CD8+CD57+ T cells in acquired aplastic anemia. Study results and caveats: Patients and controls turned out to have 25 to 30 CD8+ CDR3 sequences in common. For CD8+ Simpson's diversity, patients and controls showed no significant difference.

With 4 bases clipped from V and 14 bases from J, the junction kept 16 bases outside the gene matches. The CDR3 spans 16 residues. Germline lookup yields CDR1 SGDLS and CDR2 YYNGEE. The TCR beta profiling, which covered VDJ combination and CDR3 sequence, was carried out using genomic DNA as the template. TCRdb re-derived calls from the reads in MiXCR, one entry per CDR3 protein. This sample has 350,000 to 450,000 distinct CDR3 sequences; 65% to 80% occur once, and the top ten carry approximately 3.9%. The clonotype comes from a human donor in good health, serving as a control. V is TRBV9 and J is TRBJ2-6, with 9 bases that match TRBD1. Material for sequencing was sorted CD4+, CD8+, or CD8+CD57+ T cells (not recorded which) from PBMCs. The CDR3 spells CASSTDRGKVMAILTF. The CDR3 nucleotides are TGTGCCAGCAGCACAGACAGGGGGAAGGTAATGGCTATCCTGACTTTC.